Shown below are 19 T cell receptor beta chains from a single sample sequenced in a study of CD8 T cells in ankylosing spondylitis. The study, taken as a whole, reports: Blood from ankylosing spondylitis patients appeared to carry a characteristic roughly 8-variant TCR beta motif.

No antigen is known for these receptors. In TCRdb, the 5' RACE reads were re-called with MiXCR into one record per CDR3 protein. The sample holds hundreds of thousands of distinct CDR3 sequences, about 13% seen once. The sample taken for sequencing was blood, either unsorted or a sorted T cell fraction (not recorded which). These TCRs come from a male donor with ankylosing spondylitis.

This clonotype was observed a few times. The chain links TRBV20-1 to TRBJ1-5; tentative D call: TRBD1 (5 bases). Trimming removed 3 bases at V and 4 bases at J, with 13 bases between. Germline assignment: CDR1 DFQATT and CDR2 SNEGSKA (reference sequence). This CDR3 comprises 14 residues. DNA of the CDR3: TGCAGTGCTAGCTTGGGGCCGGTAAATCAGCCCCAGCATTTT. Translation gives CSASLGPVNQPQHF.

At least ten counts were recorded for this clonotype. The chain is built from TRBV5-5 and TRBJ2-2, with TRBD1 matching 9 bases. The CDR3 contains 15 residues. Germline V gene data show CDR1 as SGHKS and CDR2 as YYEKEE (reference sequence). The V and J ends lost 2 bases and 5 bases, in that order; junction bases with no gene match: 4. The CDR3 bases are TGTGCCAGCAGCTTACCGGGACAGGGAACCGGGGAGCTGTTTTTT. Its protein product is CASSLPGQGTGELFF. Combining the CDR3 with reference TRBV5-5 and TRBJ2-2 gives the whole variable domain DAGVTQSPTHLIKTRGQQVTLRCSPISGHKSVSWYQQVLGQGPQFIFQYYEKEERGRGNFPDRFSARQFPNYSSELNVNALLLGDSALYLCASSLPGQGTGELFFGEGSRLTVL.

This clonotype was seen a handful of times. The chain employs TRBV20-1 and TRBJ2-4; no clear D. This CDR3 comprises 14 residues. The germline gives CDR1 DFQATT, CDR2 SNEGSKA (reference sequence). Trimming stripped 3 bases from V and 0 bases from J, with 9 bases between. CDR3 sequence reads: CSASKFVAKNIQYF. As DNA, the CDR3 is TGCAGTGCTAGCAAATTTGTAGCCAAAAACATTCAGTACTTC.

The chain employs TRBV7-2 and TRBJ1-6; no firm D call. The V and J ends lost 2 bases and 7 bases respectively, with 15 bases between them. The CDR3 sequence is 16 residues long. Germline V CDR1 and CDR2: SGHTA, FQGNSA. CDR3 in DNA: TGTGCCAGCAGCTTAAGTCTGGGAGAAAGGAATTCACCCCTCCACTTT. It encodes CASSLSLGERNSPLHF.

The chain joins TRBV5-1 to TRBJ2-7; 7 bases are a match to TRBD2. The V and J ends lost 5 bases and 4 bases, in that order; junction bases with no gene match: 12. CDR3 length: 15 residues. Germline CDR1 is SGHRS and CDR2 is YFSETQ. The CDR3 nucleotides are TGCGCCAGCAGTTTAGGGGAGGGCGGGACTTACGAGCAGTACTTC. It translates to CASSLGEGGTYEQYF.

This clonotype turned up a few times. The chain carries TRBV9 and TRBJ2-1; no clear D gene. Germline assignment: CDR1 SGDLS and CDR2 YYNGEE. V was pared by 1 base and J by 3 bases, with 5 bases between. The CDR3 runs to 13 residues. CDR3 bases: TGTGCCAGCAGCGTAAACGACTACAATGAGCAGTTCTTC. Translating it yields CASSVNDYNEQFF.

This clonotype was seen ten or more times. The chain uses TRBV5-1 and TRBJ2-2; 8 positions match TRBD2. CDR3 length equals 16 residues. V shed 1 base and J 4 bases; nucleotides not matched to a gene: 6. The germline gives CDR1 SGHRS, CDR2 YFSETQ. The CDR3 spells CASSLSVAGPTGELFF. The DNA for the CDR3 is TGCGCCAGCAGCTTGTCGGTAGCGGGACCCACCGGGGAGCTGTTTTTT.

This clonotype was recorded a few times. The genes are TRBV12-3 or TRBV12-4 and TRBJ2-5; 9 nucleotides line up with TRBD2. The CDR3 has 13 residues. V lost 6 bases, J lost 4 bases, and 3 bases stayed unmatched. The CDR3 reads CASRQTSGETQYF. The CDR3 nucleotides are TGTGCCAGCAGGCAGACTAGCGGAGAGACCCAGTACTTC.

This clonotype was counted ten times or more. The chain recombines TRBV4-2 with TRBJ2-1; TRBD1 might be the D (6 bases). CDR1 is LGHNA, CDR2 YNFKEQ, per germline. V was cut by 2 bases and J by 7 bases, with 6 bases left in between. The CDR3 totals 12 residues. The CDR3 spells CASSQRGNEQFF. For the CDR3, the DNA is TGTGCCAGCAGCCAAAGGGGGAATGAGCAGTTCTTC.

The chain recombines TRBV27 with TRBJ2-3; D perhaps matches TRBD2 (5 bases). The V gene lost 4 bases and the J gene lost 9 bases, with 20 bases spanning the gap. The germline V gene encodes CDR1 MNHEY and CDR2 SMNVEV (reference sequence). The length of the CDR3 is 15 residues. The CDR3 here is CASSSYLAYSGTQYF. CDR3 in DNA: TGTGCCAGCAGTTCTTACTTAGCGTACTCGGGGACGCAGTATTTT.

In this sample, this clonotype turned up many times. The CDR3 bases are TGTGCCATCAGTGAGTCAGGGGAGACCCAGTACTTC. Translated, it gives CAISESGETQYF. The V and J genes are TRBV10-3 and TRBJ2-5; D remains ambiguous. With 0 bases removed from V and 5 bases from J, the gap between germline ends came to 4 bases. The germline V gene encodes CDR1 ENHRY and CDR2 SYGVKD. The CDR3 loop spans 12 amino acids.

J is TRBJ2-1 and V is TRBV5-1, with 12 nucleotides matching TRBD2. CDR1 SGHRS and CDR2 YFSETQ come from the germline V gene. The CDR3 is 15 amino acids. V lost 3 bases, J lost 3 bases, and 1 base stayed unmatched. This chain's CDR3 is CASSWTSGNYNEQFF. DNA for the CDR3: TGCGCCAGCAGCTGGACTAGCGGGAACTACAATGAGCAGTTCTTC.

With regard to this clonotype: Possible read error: a much larger clone is one base away. The V and J genes are TRBV19 and TRBJ2-5, with D perhaps matching TRBD2 (6 bases). CDR3 length: 12 residues. Germline lookup yields CDR1 LNHDA and CDR2 SQIVND (reference sequence). V was trimmed by 3 bases and J by 4 bases, leaving 6 bases between them. DNA for the CDR3: TGTGCCAGTAGTATGGGAGGAGAGACCCAGTACTTC. Amino acid sequence: CASSMGGETQYF.

CDR3 nucleotide sequence: TGTGCCAGCCGACCAGGAGGGGAGACAGATACGCAGTATTTT. Its protein product is CASRPGGETDTQYF. This chain uses TRBV7-9 with TRBJ2-3; TRBD2 is a possible D gene (6 bases). Per the germline V gene, CDR1 is SEHNR and CDR2 is FQNEAQ (reference sequence). V shed 8 bases and J shed 3 bases, with 15 bases lying between them. The CDR3 length is 14 residues.

The table lists this clonotype with a few counts. V usage is TRBV28 and J usage is TRBJ2-7; no reliable D call. The germline CDR1 and CDR2 sequences are MDHEN and SYDVKM. The ends were cut back, 4 bases at V and 0 bases at J, with 7 bases in the middle. The CDR3 has 13 residues. CDR3 sequence: CASSSWSSYEQYV. CDR3 DNA sequence: TGTGCCAGCAGTTCTTGGAGCTCCTACGAGCAGTACGTC.

The rearrangement links TRBV4-1 to TRBJ2-1; no firm D call. The CDR3 loop spans 13 amino acids. The ends were cut back, 3 bases at V and 9 bases at J, with 12 bases in the middle. Germline CDR1 and CDR2: MGHRA and YSYEKL. CDR3 region: CASSQAVSGEQFF. The CDR3 DNA sequence: TGCGCCAGCAGCCAGGCAGTAAGTGGTGAGCAGTTCTTC.

This chain uses TRBV20-1 with TRBJ2-1, with D perhaps TRBD1 or TRBD2 (5 bases each). This CDR3 has 13 residues. Germline V CDR1 and CDR2: DFQATT, SNEGSKA (reference sequence). CDR3 sequence reads: CSVRSPFGTEQFF. CDR3 coding DNA: TGCAGCGTACGAAGCCCCTTCGGGACTGAGCAGTTCTTC.

This chain links TRBV30 with TRBJ1-1, with 8 bases identical to TRBD1. The CDR3 totals 16 residues. The trim removed 5 bases at V and 0 bases at J, leaving 11 bases unmatched. Per the germline V gene, CDR1 is GTSNPN and CDR2 is SVGIG (reference sequence). Here the CDR3 reads CAWSRNQGAVNTEAFF. CDR3 nucleotide sequence: TGTGCCTGGTCGAGGAACCAGGGGGCGGTGAACACTGAAGCTTTCTTT.

The rearrangement joins TRBV10-3 to TRBJ2-5; a possible D gene is TRBD1 (5 bases). With 4 bases removed from V and 1 base from J, the gap between germline ends came to 13 bases. Germline V CDR1 and CDR2: ENHRY, SYGVKD. The CDR3 is 15 amino acids. The chain's CDR3 is CAISGTGVLQETQYF. In DNA form, the CDR3 reads TGTGCCATCAGTGGTACAGGAGTTCTCCAAGAGACCCAGTACTTC.